This T cell receptor (beta chain) was observed in a study of T cell responses to AZD1222 COVID-19 vaccine. Broader study findings: Spike-specific TCR breadth and depth grew following two AZD1222 doses. Regions 160-218 and 743-854 held dominance among vaccine-associated CD4 TCRs, which spanned spike.

This clone was observed a few times. Its target is unknown. This CDR3 has 17 residues. Germline lookup yields CDR1 MDHEN and CDR2 SYDVKM. V gave up 5 bases and J gave up 4 bases, with 23 bases separating them. Clones were read by immunoSEQ multiplex PCR, and TCRdb kept only the in-frame ones, dropping some. The sample includes nearly 100,000 clones, roughly 90% of them seen just once. The receptor was derived from an adult in good health. The material was peripheral blood, obtained on day 0 of AZD1222 vaccination. This chain connects TRBV28 to TRBJ1-1; D uncertain. CDR3 sequence: CASSVESERWLLTEAFF. The CDR3 DNA reads as TGTGCCAGCAGTGTCGAGTCGGAGCGCTGGCTACTCACTGAAGCTTTCTTT.